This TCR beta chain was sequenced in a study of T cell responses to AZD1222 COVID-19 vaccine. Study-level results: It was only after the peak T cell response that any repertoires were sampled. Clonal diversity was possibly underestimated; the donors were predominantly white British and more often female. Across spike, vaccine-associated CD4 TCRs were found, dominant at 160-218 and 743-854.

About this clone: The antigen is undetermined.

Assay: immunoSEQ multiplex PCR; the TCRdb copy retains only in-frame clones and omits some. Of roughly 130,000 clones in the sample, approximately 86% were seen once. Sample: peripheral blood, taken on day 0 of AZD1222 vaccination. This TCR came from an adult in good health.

The CDR3 sequence is CASTGTLASIVFF. CDR3 in DNA: TGTGCCAGCACCGGGACCTTGGCGTCTATCGTGTTCTTC. The chain carries TRBV27 and TRBJ2-1; D is perhaps TRBD1 or TRBD2 (5 bases each). The germline V gene has CDR1 MNHEY and CDR2 SMNVEV (reference sequence). This CDR3 is built from 13 residues. With 7 bases removed from V and 15 bases from J, the gap between germline ends came to 22 bases.